The present entry profiles one T cell receptor (beta chain) with its context. As yet, its antigen is unknown. This sample stems from a study of response to subunit inactivated influenza vaccine. Notes on the study in general: The authors offered the suggestion that each seasonal influenza vaccination recruits few new T cells.

MiXCR, run by TCRdb on the RT-PCR reads, gives a single entry per CDR3 protein. The sample holds approximately 500,000 distinct CDR3 sequences; around 15% are singletons and the top ten take 11%. The germline gives CDR1 LNHNV, CDR2 YYDKDF (reference sequence). Between the trimmed V and J ends, which lost 0 bases and 0 bases, there was a span of 12 bases. CDR3 length: 17 residues. This sequence originates from a man aged 50 to 59 who received an inactivated influenza vaccine. This material consisted of PBMCs from blood, taken 12 days after vaccination. The V call is TRBV15, the J call TRBJ2-4; D not certain. CDR3 loop: CATSRDNTLLAKNIQYF. The CDR3 DNA sequence: TGTGCCACCAGCAGAGATAACACGTTACTAGCCAAAAACATTCAGTACTTC. Full variable domain (missing parts from reference TRBV15 and TRBJ2-4): DAMVIQNPRYQVTQFGKPVTLSCSQTLNHNVMYWYQQKSSQAPKLLFHYYDKDFNNEADTPDNFQSRRPNTSFCFLDIRSPGLGDTAMYLCATSRDNTLLAKNIQYFGAGTRLSVL.